These T cell receptor beta chains were read from a single sample in a study of T cells after yellow fever vaccination. TCRdb independently ran MiXCR on the 5' RACE reads; one entry per CDR3 protein. This table holds about 630,000 distinct CDR3 sequences, about 12% found once. Specimen: PBMCs, collected on the day of the yellow fever booster vaccination. Receptors were obtained from a man aged 25-45 years who received the YFV17D yellow fever vaccine. Both conserved end residues are part of each CDR3. Not every row has a clone size; where given, it reads once, few, many or a size class.

>few|15|TRBV6-1
CASSHTSGTNYGYTF
>many|13|TRBV7-2
CASSQSGGETQYF
>.|17|TRBV20-1
CSAAGGGTWTSSYEQYF
>.|15|TRBV5-1
CASSHGTGAYYGYTF
>.|13|TRBV20-1
CSASSGRARTQYF
>.|14|TRBV4-3
CASSSRTSLGEQYF
>.|14|TRBV6-5
CASSYRVGNQPQHF
>.|15|TRBV5-1
CASSLEGAEYEKLFF
>few|14|TRBV7-2
CASSLASLTSGYTF
>many|12|TRBV29-1
CSVSQEINIQYF
>few|16|TRBV6-5
CASSYGRASKVYEQFF
>.|12|TRBV7-2
CASSLVYGELFF
>few|13|TRBV7-2
CASSFSGDHEQYF